This TCR beta chain was obtained from a study of blood T cell repertoires in COVID-19. Using immunoSEQ multiplex PCR, the repertoire was profiled, and TCRdb retains in-frame clones only, with some absent. The repertoire includes 90,000 to 150,000 clones, approximately 70% of them detected once, and 0.65% to 0.95% sits in the top ten. The CDR3 loop spans 13 amino acids. V lost 3 bases and J lost 4, with 9 bases in between. Sequenced material: peripheral blood. This TCR was sampled from a human donor with acute or convalescent COVID-19. The donor label of this sample is uncertain. J is TRBJ1-2 and V is TRBV12-3 or TRBV12-4; tentatively, D is TRBD1 (6 bases). For the CDR3, the DNA is TGTGCCAGCAGTTTGGAACAGGGCTATGGCTACACCTTC. Protein sequence: CASSLEQGYGYTF.